This TCR beta chain is drawn from a study of T-cell reconstitution after alpha-beta-depleted transplantation in children (dated by TCRdb to the mid-2010s). For the wider study: T-cell immune reconstitution after TCRalphabeta/CD19-depleted allogeneic hematopoietic cell transplantation in children was quantitatively tracked in the study by means of TCR repertoire profiling.

Preparation of the library involved PCR. The sequencing machine was an Illumina HiSeq 2500. TCR libraries were prepared with molecular barcoding, using unique molecular identifiers to normalize TCRbeta repertoire quantification. Starting from the raw public reads, TCRdb applied fastp trimming at Q25, assembled clones with MiXCR and retained in-frame beta chains. Each record represents a unique CDR3 protein, reported with the most common genes and DNA among its rows. This sample lists 300,000 to 400,000 distinct CDR3 sequences; around 20% were detected once. 9.5% to 12% of the sample rests with the top ten. CDR1 and CDR2 were assigned from the germline V gene as SGHAT and FQNNGV. From cysteine to phenylalanine, the CDR3 is 12 amino acids long. CDR3 DNA is the only sequence kept; it has 36 bases, read in frame from the first base. V is cut by 4 bases and J by 5 bases, and the space between the germline ends is 9 bases.

The sample's treatment or condition label, in plain terms: allogeneic hematopoietic cell transplantation with graft depleted of TCRalphabeta T cells and CD19 B cells. The transplant recipients were children given TCRalphabeta/CD19-depleted allogeneic hematopoietic cell grafts. As for this clonotype: The antigen this receptor binds is unknown. Per-base quality was not reported, and no clone a single base away is much larger than it.

What the study reported, not specific to this receptor: Over subsequent months, a decline in hyperexpanded clone frequencies was noted, and after one year, T-cell counts and TCRbeta diversity were mostly ascribed to newly produced T cells. Apparently early alphabetaT-cell count recovery about two months after transplant reportedly relied on only several hundred rapidly expanded clones derived from non-depleted graft cells. The high TCRbeta diversity at day 60 in some patients was ascribed to recipient T cells and intrathymic progenitors that had survived conditioning.

The chain uses TRBV11-2 and TRBJ2-7; the D gene could be TRBD1 or TRBD2, each one agreeing over 5 bases. The sample consisted of PBMCs, mostly from graft donor cells, taken 180 days after TCRalphabeta/CD19-depleted stem cell transplant. The sequence came from a male patient aged 10 to 17 who had a stem cell transplant for acute lymphoblastic leukemia, so the T cells may come from the graft donor. Read as DNA, the sequence is TGTGCCAGCAGCTCTATGGGGGACGAGCAGTACTTC. The encoded protein is CASSSMGDEQYF.